These T cell receptor beta chains were read from a single sample in a study of blood T cell repertoires in COVID-19. The protocol was immunoSEQ multiplex PCR, while the TCRdb copy is restricted to in-frame clones and leaves out a portion. The top ten clones hold 25% to 30% of a sample with under 55,000 clones, approximately 84% of them seen once. The specimen sequenced was peripheral blood. These receptors were taken from a human donor in a cohort sampled during active COVID-19. CDR3s include the opening cysteine and the closing phenylalanine or tryptophan. A D gene is named only where the DNA matches it firmly. Clone size is not always given. Where it is, it says once, few, many or a class for expanded clones.

d_call: TRBD1
clone_size: -
j_call: TRBJ1-6
v_call: TRBV9
cdr3_aa: CASSVDTGGGSPLHF
cdr3_nt: TGTGCCAGCAGCGTAGACACAGGGGGCGGTTCACCCCTCCACTTT

d_call: TRBD1
clone_size: -
j_call: TRBJ2-2
v_call: TRBV5-1
cdr3_aa: CASSLVQQGAWTGELFF
cdr3_nt: TGCGCCAGCAGCTTGGTTCAACAGGGGGCTTGGACCGGGGAGCTGTTTTTT

d_call: TRBD2
clone_size: once
j_call: TRBJ2-3
v_call: TRBV3-1/TRBV3-2
cdr3_aa: CASSQRTRSTDTQYF
cdr3_nt: TGTGCCAGCAGCCAGAGGACTAGAAGCACAGATACGCAGTATTTT

d_call: TRBD2
clone_size: -
j_call: TRBJ2-1
v_call: TRBV28
cdr3_aa: CASSRPTSGRAREQFF
cdr3_nt: TGTGCCAGCAGCCGACCGACTAGCGGGAGGGCCCGTGAGCAGTTCTTC

d_call: TRBD1
clone_size: -
j_call: TRBJ1-3
v_call: TRBV5-6
cdr3_aa: CASSRGTGAPGNTIYF
cdr3_nt: TGTGCCAGCAGCCGCGGGACAGGAGCTCCTGGAAACACCATATATTTT

d_call: TRBD1
clone_size: -
j_call: TRBJ1-6
v_call: TRBV2
cdr3_aa: CASSLQGSSINSPLHF
cdr3_nt: TGTGCCAGCAGTTTACAGGGGTCCTCGATTAATTCACCCCTCCACTTT

d_call: -
clone_size: few
j_call: TRBJ2-7
v_call: TRBV5-1
cdr3_aa: CASSLAAGAFYEQYF
cdr3_nt: TGCGCCAGCAGCTTGGCGGCAGGGGCCTTCTACGAGCAGTACTTC

d_call: -
clone_size: -
j_call: TRBJ2-7
v_call: TRBV5-1
cdr3_aa: CASSLSPPAYEQYF
cdr3_nt: TGCGCCAGCAGCTTGTCACCTCCCGCGTACGAGCAGTACTTC

d_call: TRBD1
clone_size: once
j_call: TRBJ1-3
v_call: TRBV18
cdr3_aa: CASSPPDRGARNTIYF
cdr3_nt: TGTGCCAGCTCACCACCGGACAGGGGGGCTCGAAACACCATATATTTT

d_call: -
clone_size: -
j_call: TRBJ1-2
v_call: TRBV6-5
cdr3_aa: CASIFNYGYTF
cdr3_nt: TGTGCCAGCATCTTTAACTATGGCTACACCTTC

d_call: -
clone_size: many
j_call: TRBJ2-3
v_call: TRBV5-6
cdr3_aa: CASSLAGSGDTQYF
cdr3_nt: TGTGCCAGCAGCTTGGCCGGGAGTGGTGATACGCAGTATTTT

d_call: -
clone_size: -
j_call: TRBJ1-4
v_call: TRBV28
cdr3_aa: CASSLGATNEKLFF
cdr3_nt: TGTGCCAGCAGTTTAGGAGCAACTAATGAAAAACTGTTTTTT

d_call: TRBD1
clone_size: -
j_call: TRBJ1-2
v_call: TRBV6-5
cdr3_aa: CASSSPGQGNYGYTF
cdr3_nt: TGTGCCAGCAGTTCACCGGGACAGGGGAACTATGGCTACACCTTC

d_call: TRBD2
clone_size: once
j_call: TRBJ2-7
v_call: TRBV28
cdr3_aa: CASSGTSGFSYEQYF
cdr3_nt: TGTGCCAGCAGCGGGACTAGCGGGTTCTCCTACGAGCAGTACTTC

d_call: -
clone_size: -
j_call: TRBJ1-3
v_call: TRBV30
cdr3_aa: CAWSTPMRNSGNTIYF
cdr3_nt: TGTGCCTGGAGTACCCCGATGCGGAACTCTGGAAACACCATATATTTT

d_call: TRBD1
clone_size: few
j_call: TRBJ1-4
v_call: TRBV5-1
cdr3_aa: CASSFQGAANEKLFF
cdr3_nt: TGCGCCAGCAGCTTCCAGGGGGCAGCTAATGAAAAACTGTTTTTT

d_call: -
clone_size: -
j_call: TRBJ2-2
v_call: TRBV5-1
cdr3_aa: CASSFSGELFF
cdr3_nt: TGCGCCAGCAGCTTTAGCGGGGAGCTGTTTTTT

d_call: TRBD2
clone_size: -
j_call: TRBJ2-7
v_call: TRBV28
cdr3_aa: CASSFFSSGRGEQYF
cdr3_nt: TGTGCCAGCAGTTTTTTTAGTAGCGGGAGAGGAGAGCAGTACTTC

d_call: -
clone_size: -
j_call: TRBJ2-7
v_call: TRBV19
cdr3_aa: CARQSRDISYEQYF
cdr3_nt: TGTGCCAGGCAATCTAGGGACATTTCCTACGAGCAGTACTTC

d_call: TRBD2
clone_size: -
j_call: TRBJ2-1
v_call: TRBV2
cdr3_aa: CASRWQSGRADGEQFF
cdr3_nt: TGTGCCAGCAGGTGGCAGAGCGGGAGGGCGGATGGTGAGCAGTTCTTC

d_call: TRBD2
clone_size: -
j_call: TRBJ2-7
v_call: TRBV5-1
cdr3_aa: CASSWGLAGTGEQYF
cdr3_nt: TGCGCCAGCAGCTGGGGACTAGCGGGAACGGGCGAGCAGTACTTC

d_call: -
clone_size: -
j_call: TRBJ2-2
v_call: TRBV5-1
cdr3_aa: CASSFSAGELFF
cdr3_nt: TGCGCCAGCAGCTTCAGCGCCGGGGAGCTGTTTTTT